This T cell receptor beta chain was identified during a study of PD-L1 blockade in urothelial cancer. Study-level points and caveats: More expansion of tumor-associated blood clones, seen at 3 weeks, marked durable-benefit patients.

The germline gives CDR1 SGHTA, CDR2 FQGNSA. Trimming took off 1 base at V and 0 bases at J, with 10 bases between the two ends. The CDR3 runs 15 residues. Remarks on this clone: Its target is not known.

Some clones are missing from TCRdb's copy, which holds only in-frame ones; the method was immunoSEQ multiplex PCR. The table lists fewer than 85,000 clones, 84% of them singletons, with around a tenth in the top ten. Sample time point: pretreatment peripheral blood. The J gene is TRBJ2-7, the V gene TRBV7-2; D may be TRBD2 (6 bases). The clonotype originates from a woman in her 70s with urothelial cancer. Material: PBMCs, obtained around atezolizumab (anti-PD-L1) treatment. The CDR3 sequence is CASSLGAGNSYEQYF. CDR3 sequence (DNA): TGTGCCAGCAGCTTAGGGGCGGGGAACTCCTACGAGCAGTACTTC.